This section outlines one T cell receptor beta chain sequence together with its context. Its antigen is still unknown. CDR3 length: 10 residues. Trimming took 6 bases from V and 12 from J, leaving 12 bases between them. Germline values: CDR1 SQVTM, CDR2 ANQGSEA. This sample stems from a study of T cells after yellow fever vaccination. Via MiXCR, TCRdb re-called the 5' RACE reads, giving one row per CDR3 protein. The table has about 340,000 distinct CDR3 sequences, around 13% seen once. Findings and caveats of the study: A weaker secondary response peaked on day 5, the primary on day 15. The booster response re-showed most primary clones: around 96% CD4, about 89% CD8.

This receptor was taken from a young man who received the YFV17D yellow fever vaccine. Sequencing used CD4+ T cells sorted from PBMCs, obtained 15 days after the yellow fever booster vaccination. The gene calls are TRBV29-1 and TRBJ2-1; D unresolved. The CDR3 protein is CSVHELGQFF. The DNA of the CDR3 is TGCAGCGTCCACGAACTTGGGCAGTTCTTC.